The 26 T cell receptor beta chains given below trace back to one sample, sequenced in a study of blood T cell repertoires in COVID-19. Some clones are missing from TCRdb's copy, which holds only in-frame ones; the method was immunoSEQ multiplex PCR. The table has some 150,000 clones, around 81% seen once. Sequencing used peripheral blood. These receptors came from a man between 60 and 75 years old with active or convalescent COVID-19.

V usage is TRBV5-6 and J usage is TRBJ1-5; D may be TRBD1 (6 bases). The CDR3 has 15 residues. Per the germline V gene, CDR1 is SGHDT and CDR2 is YYEEEE. V lost 2 bases, J lost 0 bases, and 9 bases lay in between. CDR3 DNA sequence: TGTGCCAGCAGCTTATACAGGGCTAGCAATCAGCCCCAGCATTTT. This gives the protein CASSLYRASNQPQHF.

The chain uses TRBV2 and TRBJ2-1; the match to TRBD1 covers 9 bases. Trimming removed 4 bases from V and 5 bases from J; junction bases left unmatched: 6. Germline V gene data show CDR1 as SNHLY and CDR2 as FYNNEI. This CDR3 spans 15 amino acids. The DNA for the CDR3 is TGTGCCAGCAGTGTTGACAGGGGGACTCACAATGAGCAGTTCTTC. Its protein product is CASSVDRGTHNEQFF.

The chain carries TRBV4-1 and TRBJ2-1; D possibly corresponds to TRBD1 (6 bases). Germline V gene lookup returns CDR1 MGHRA and CDR2 YSYEKL. CDR3 size: 14 residues. V lost 4 bases, J lost 5 bases, and 12 bases lay in between. This chain's CDR3 is CASSPPQGNNEQFF. CDR3 DNA: TGCGCCAGCAGCCCTCCACAGGGAAACAATGAGCAGTTCTTC.

The rearrangement links TRBV7-2 to TRBJ2-3, with 8 bases that match TRBD2. Germline CDR1 SGHTA, CDR2 FQGNSA. J lost 3 bases, V lost 5 bases, and 10 bases had no gene match. This CDR3 is built from 16 residues. CDR3 sequence reads: CASSLYSGAVTDTQYF. The CDR3, as DNA: TGTGCCAGCAGCCTCTATAGCGGGGCCGTAACAGATACGCAGTATTTT.

The J gene is TRBJ1-1, the V gene TRBV10-3; D remains unclear. The V gene lost 8 bases and the J gene lost 1 base, with 14 bases spanning the gap. Germline CDR1 is ENHRY and CDR2 is SYGVKD. The CDR3 has 14 amino acids. CDR3 loop: CAIGGGSKNTEAFF. The DNA of the CDR3 is TGTGCCATCGGAGGAGGGAGTAAGAACACTGAAGCTTTCTTT.

The V gene is TRBV4-2, the J gene TRBJ1-6; D is possibly TRBD1 (5 bases). With 1 base removed from V and 14 bases from J, the gap between germline ends came to 12 bases. Germline assignment: CDR1 LGHNA and CDR2 YNFKEQ. The CDR3 covers 13 residues. CDR3 DNA sequence: TGTGCCAGCAGCCAAGTTACAGGCAGAGCCCTCCACTTT. It translates to CASSQVTGRALHF.

The rearrangement joins TRBV28 to TRBJ2-1; D possibly corresponds to TRBD2 (5 bases). CDR3 length equals 14 residues. CDR1 and CDR2 (germline): MDHEN, SYDVKM. V dropped 7 bases and J dropped 7 bases, with 17 bases sitting between them. The DNA of the CDR3 is TGTGCCAGCACAAATAAATACGGGGTAAATGAGCAGTTCTTC. Its protein is CASTNKYGVNEQFF.

The chain combines TRBV15 with TRBJ1-6; maybe TRBD1 (5 bases). Trimming shortened V by 0 bases and J by 7 bases, and 7 bases separated the two germline ends. The CDR3 is 14 residues long. CDR1 and CDR2 (germline): LNHNV, YYDKDF (reference sequence). The CDR3 bases are TGTGCCACCAGCAGAGATGGGGCGAATTCACCCCTCCACTTT. Encoded protein: CATSRDGANSPLHF.

This chain links TRBV18 with TRBJ2-1; 11 nucleotides line up with TRBD2. The CDR3 is made up of 17 amino acids. V shed 1 base, J shed 5 bases, and the junction held 7 bases outside the gene matches. Germline lookup yields CDR1 KGHSH and CDR2 LQKENI. CDR3 nucleotides: TGTGCCAGCTCACCACGGTCATGGACTAGCGGGCACAATGAGCAGTTCTTC. Its translation is CASSPRSWTSGHNEQFF.

The chain has TRBV24-1 and TRBJ2-1; 9 nucleotides line up with TRBD2. J was trimmed by 12 bases and V by 4 bases; bases with no gene match: 0. The germline V gene has CDR1 KGHDR and CDR2 SFDVKD. The CDR3 is 11 residues long. CDR3 sequence (DNA): TGTGCCACCAGTGAAGCGGGAGGGCAGTTCTTC. Amino acid sequence: CATSEAGGQFF.

The chain recombines TRBV2 with TRBJ2-7, with 8 bases lining up with TRBD2. This CDR3 region has 13 residues. Trimming took 4 bases from V and 5 from J; bases not matched to a gene: 4. Germline V CDR1 and CDR2: SNHLY, FYNNEI. The CDR3 loop is CASSGTSFDEQYF. As DNA, the CDR3 is TGTGCCAGCAGTGGGACTAGCTTCGACGAGCAGTACTTC.

This chain uses TRBV28 with TRBJ2-1, with D perhaps matching TRBD1 (6 bases). CDR1 and CDR2 (germline): MDHEN, SYDVKM. The CDR3 length is 14 residues. The V end was cut by 5 bases, the J end by 5 bases, with 13 bases between. This chain's CDR3 is CASSLRQVDNEQFF. The CDR3 coding sequence is TGTGCCAGCAGTCTCCGACAGGTCGACAATGAGCAGTTCTTC.

J is TRBJ1-5 and V is TRBV28; D gene unclear. The length of the CDR3 is 11 residues. The germline V gene has CDR1 MDHEN and CDR2 SYDVKM. The ends were cut back, 6 bases at V and 12 bases at J, with 12 bases in the middle. DNA of the CDR3: TGTGCCAGCAGGATTGGTGAGGTCCAGCATTTT. Encoded protein: CASRIGEVQHF.

V is TRBV4-2 and J is TRBJ1-1; D gene uncertain. The CDR3 spans 14 residues. Trimming stripped 0 bases from V and 10 bases from J, with 15 bases between. CDR1 and CDR2 from the germline V gene are LGHNA and YNFKEQ. In DNA, the CDR3 is TGTGCCAGCAGCCAAGATGGGGAAGCGGGGAGAGCTTTCTTT. Translation gives CASSQDGEAGRAFF.

There are a few counts of this clone. Here the CDR3 reads CSARAYYGYTF. DNA of the CDR3: TGCAGTGCTAGGGCTTACTATGGCTACACCTTC. The rearrangement links TRBV20-1 to TRBJ1-2; D uncertain. Trimming shortened V by 3 bases and J by 3 bases, and 5 bases separated the two germline ends. Germline V gene lookup returns CDR1 DFQATT and CDR2 SNEGSKA (reference sequence). The CDR3 sequence is 11 residues long.

The rearrangement joins TRBV29-1 to TRBJ2-4, with D hard to call. Germline V lookup: CDR1 SQVTM, CDR2 ANQGSEA. The germline V and J ends were trimmed by 6 bases and 5 bases, with 14 bases remaining between them. CDR3 size: 13 residues. As DNA, the CDR3 is TGCAGCGTACATTTTAGCCACGAAAACATTCAGTACTTC. The encoded protein is CSVHFSHENIQYF.

This clone was seen only a few times. The V call is TRBV2, the J call TRBJ1-2; D may be TRBD1 (5 bases). The CDR3 spans 14 residues. The V gene's germline CDR1 is SNHLY and CDR2 FYNNEI. The V and J ends lost 4 bases and 0 bases respectively, with 9 bases between them. The chain's CDR3 is CASSGGVSNYGYTF. The CDR3 region has the DNA TGTGCCAGCAGTGGGGGGGTATCTAACTATGGCTACACCTTC.

The chain has TRBV9 and TRBJ1-2, with 8 bases matching TRBD1. From germline, CDR1 is SGDLS and CDR2 YYNGEE. Trimming at V came to 0 bases and at J to 13 bases, leaving 8 bases not matched to a gene. This CDR3 spans 13 amino acids. The DNA for the CDR3 is TGTGCCAGCAGCGTAGAAGCAGGGGGCACATCCACCTTC. Its protein is CASSVEAGGTSTF.

The CDR3 here is CASSLSSTEAYEQYF. CDR3 nucleotide sequence: TGTGCCAGCAGTTTATCCTCGACAGAGGCCTACGAGCAGTACTTC. The chain combines TRBV28 with TRBJ2-7; D is perhaps TRBD1 (5 bases). Germline V gene sequence: CDR1 MDHEN, CDR2 SYDVKM. This CDR3 comprises 15 residues. V lost 1 base and J lost 2, with 12 bases in between.

The chain recombines TRBV7-9 with TRBJ2-3; the D gene is possibly TRBD1 (5 bases). The CDR3 spans 15 residues. Germline assignment: CDR1 SEHNR and CDR2 FQNEAQ (reference sequence). V shed 6 bases and J shed 2 bases, with 15 bases lying between them. Here the CDR3 DNA reads TGTGCCAGCAGAGGGTGGGGCGATCCCACAGATACGCAGTATTTT. This translates into CASRGWGDPTDTQYF.

V gene TRBV28 combines with J gene TRBJ2-5, with a weak D call TRBD2 (6 bases). Germline values: CDR1 MDHEN, CDR2 SYDVKM. V gave up 7 bases and J gave up 2 bases, with 11 bases separating them. There are 13 residues in the CDR3. The CDR3 DNA follows: TGTGCCAGCAACCCTGGGAGGCAAGAGACCCAGTACTTC. Translated: CASNPGRQETQYF.

This clone was counted between two and nine times. This CDR3 reads CASSSRDTYNEQFF. CDR3 nucleotides: TGTGCCAGCAGCAGCCGGGACACATACAATGAGCAGTTCTTC. V is TRBV9 and J is TRBJ2-1, with D possibly being TRBD1 (6 bases). The germline CDR1 and CDR2 sequences are SGDLS and YYNGEE. The CDR3 sequence is 14 residues long. The V end was cut by 4 bases, the J end by 4 bases, with 12 bases between. Based on the CDR3 plus reference TRBV9 and TRBJ2-1, the full variable domain is DSGVTQTPKHLITATGQRVTLRCSPRSGDLSVYWYQQSLDQGLQFLIQYYNGEERAKGNILERFSAQQFPDLHSELNLSSLELGDSALYFCASSSRDTYNEQFFGPGTRLTVL.

This chain connects TRBV5-1 to TRBJ1-2, with TRBD1 as a possible D gene (5 bases). Germline V gives CDR1 SGHRS, CDR2 YFSETQ. Deletions cut 1 base from V and 2 bases from J, with 9 bases between. The CDR3 has 14 residues. For the CDR3, the DNA is TGCGCCAGCAGCTTGTACTCAGGGAACTATGGCTACACCTTC. Residues: CASSLYSGNYGYTF.

The CDR3 bases are TGTGCCAGTAGTATACGTGGCGGGCACTATGGCTACACCTTC. Translation gives CASSIRGGHYGYTF. V is TRBV19 and J is TRBJ1-2; no clear D. The CDR3 is 14 residues long. V lost 2 bases, J lost 3 bases, and 10 bases lay in between. Germline assignment: CDR1 LNHDA and CDR2 SQIVND (reference sequence).

The J gene is TRBJ2-7, the V gene TRBV3-1 (or the pseudogene TRBV3-2); D is possibly TRBD1 (5 bases). Trimming stripped 4 bases from V and 4 bases from J, with 17 bases between. Germline V lookup: CDR1 LGHDT, CDR2 YNNKEL (reference sequence). The CDR3 runs to 15 residues. CDR3 amino acids: CASSPNRQYLYEQYF. The CDR3 DNA is TGTGCCAGCAGCCCAAACCGACAGTACCTATACGAGCAGTACTTC.

V gene TRBV18 combines with J gene TRBJ2-5; D is perhaps TRBD1 (5 bases). The germline V gene has CDR1 KGHSH and CDR2 LQKENI. This CDR3 has 15 residues. V was cut by 0 bases and J by 1 base, with 9 bases left in between. CDR3 nucleotides: TGTGCCAGCTCACCACCTTCAGGGCTCCAAGAGACCCAGTACTTC. Translated: CASSPPSGLQETQYF.